One sample yielded the 25 T cell receptor beta chains listed below, sequenced in a study of CD8 T cells in Susac syndrome (dated by TCRdb to between 2018 and 2021). The library was made by the immunoSEQ multiplex PCR assay. RNA was extracted with the RNeasy kit and 0.5 to 1 ug was reverse transcribed using random hexamers. Starting from the raw public reads, TCRdb applied fastp trimming at Q25, assembled clones with MiXCR and retained in-frame beta chains. Merged by CDR3 protein, the rows form single entries marked with the most common genes and DNA. The sample yields roughly 220,000 distinct CDR3 sequences; about 94% were counted once. 0.15% of the sample is held by the ten biggest clonotypes. Specimen: CD4+ T cells from PBMCs. The receptors shown here come from a human donor with Susac syndrome.

The chain's CDR3 is CAWRGKGGSYEQYF. CDR3 coding DNA: TGTGCCTGGAGGGGGAAGGGGGGCAGCTACGAGCAGTACTTC. The chain carries TRBV30 and TRBJ2-7; either TRBD1 or TRBD2 may supply D (6 bases each). The CDR3 sequence is 14 residues long. The V end lost 3 bases, the J end lost 3 bases, and 15 bases lay between the germline ends. Looked up from germline, CDR1 is GTSNPN and CDR2 is SVGIG (reference sequence).

The rearrangement uses TRBV7-9 and TRBJ1-1; D call uncertain. The V gene lost 5 bases and the J gene lost 1 base, with 14 bases spanning the gap. The CDR3 length is 15 residues. Germline V gene lookup returns CDR1 SEHNR and CDR2 FQNEAQ (reference sequence). CDR3 sequence (DNA): TGTGCCAGCAGCCCTCCGGGATTCACGAACACTGAAGCTTTCTTT. It translates to CASSPPGFTNTEAFF.

V gene TRBV11-2 combines with J gene TRBJ2-5, with TRBD1 matching over 9 bases. In germline, CDR1 is SGHAT, CDR2 FQNNGV. Trimming removed 4 bases from V and 1 base from J; junction bases left unmatched: 4. This CDR3 is 15 amino acids long. The chain's CDR3 is CASSWDREIQETQYF. The CDR3 coding sequence is TGTGCCAGCAGCTGGGACAGGGAGATCCAAGAGACCCAGTACTTC.

This clonotype was recorded once. The chain employs TRBV7-3 and TRBJ1-1; TRBD1 is a possible D gene (5 bases). The ends were cut back, 2 bases at V and 7 bases at J, with 14 bases in the middle. CDR1 and CDR2 (germline): SGHTA, FQGTGA. The CDR3 totals 14 residues. CDR3: CASSLLSGTGEAFF. As DNA, the CDR3 is TGTGCCAGCAGCTTACTGTCAGGGACTGGTGAAGCTTTCTTT.

The chain joins TRBV4-3 to TRBJ1-2; TRBD1 might be the D (5 bases). The CDR3 length is 14 residues. V dropped 4 bases and J dropped 7 bases, with 16 bases sitting between them. Germline V gene data show CDR1 as LGHNA and CDR2 as YSLEER. This CDR3 is CASSRGLAGGGYTF. CDR3 in DNA: TGCGCCAGCAGCCGGGGCCTGGCGGGTGGTGGCTACACCTTC.

This clonotype was observed a few times. This chain uses TRBV28 with TRBJ2-3; either TRBD1 or TRBD2 may fit D (5 bases each). Germline V CDR1 and CDR2: MDHEN, SYDVKM. V was shortened by 3 bases and J by 4 bases, with 8 bases between the two germline ends. This CDR3 has 13 amino acids. CDR3 DNA: TGTGCCAGCAGTTTGGGGGTGCCAGATACGCAGTATTTT. This gives the protein CASSLGVPDTQYF.

The V call is TRBV24-1, the J call TRBJ2-5; 8 nucleotides agree with TRBD1. J gave up 3 bases and V 5 bases, and 7 bases lay outside the gene matches. Germline lookup yields CDR1 KGHDR and CDR2 SFDVKD. This CDR3 comprises 15 residues. The CDR3 protein is CATSAPDRGEETQYF. CDR3 nucleotide sequence: TGTGCCACCAGTGCCCCAGACAGGGGAGAAGAGACCCAGTACTTC.

This clonotype appeared once. The rearrangement joins TRBV20-1 to TRBJ1-2; the D gene is possibly TRBD1 (5 bases). V was clipped by 5 bases and J by 10 bases, with 14 bases between them. This CDR3 region has 11 residues. Per germline, CDR1 DFQATT and CDR2 SNEGSKA (reference sequence). CDR3 protein: CSAEAREDYTF. As DNA, the CDR3 is TGCAGTGCTGAAGCCAGGGAAGACTACACCTTC.

This chain joins TRBV6-2 or TRBV6-3 and TRBJ2-1; tentatively, D is TRBD1 or TRBD2 (5 bases each). This CDR3 spans 14 amino acids. Germline values: CDR1 MNHEY, CDR2 SVGEGT. V gave up 0 bases and J gave up 6 bases, with 9 bases separating them. The CDR3 protein is CASSYSGRANEQFF. CDR3 nucleotide sequence: TGTGCCAGCAGTTACTCGGGACGCGCCAATGAGCAGTTCTTC.

The gene calls are TRBV29-1 and TRBJ1-3; tentative D call: TRBD1 (5 bases). The CDR3 covers 14 residues. V lost 7 bases to trimming and J lost 1 base, with 14 bases between them. Germline V gene data show CDR1 as SQVTM and CDR2 as ANQGSEA. The CDR3 spells CSASPSGSGNTIYF. The CDR3 DNA sequence: TGCAGCGCCTCGCCCTCAGGGTCTGGAAACACCATATATTTT.

The chain combines TRBV20-1 with TRBJ2-7; D call uncertain. V was trimmed by 1 base and J by 2 bases, leaving 12 bases between them. Germline CDR1 DFQATT, CDR2 SNEGSKA (reference sequence). The CDR3 covers 14 residues. The CDR3 protein is CSARVSGTPYEQYF. The CDR3 DNA reads TGCAGTGCTAGAGTTAGTGGTACCCCCTACGAGCAGTACTTC.

J is TRBJ2-1 and V is TRBV19; no clear D. This CDR3 has 16 amino acids. Trimming cost V 3 bases and J 0 bases, with 12 bases left between them. Germline CDR1 and CDR2: LNHDA and SQIVND (reference sequence). The CDR3 DNA follows: TGTGCCAGTAGTATTGGACGGCAGAGCTCCTACAATGAGCAGTTCTTC. Encoded protein: CASSIGRQSSYNEQFF.

The chain links TRBV6-2 or TRBV6-3 to TRBJ1-5, with D tentatively TRBD1 (6 bases). CDR1 and CDR2 (germline): MNHEY, SVGEGT. This CDR3 comprises 14 residues. V dropped 2 bases and J dropped 6 bases, with 11 bases sitting between them. The CDR3 nucleotides are TGTGCCAGCAGTTACACCGGACAGTTTCAGCCCCAGCATTTT. This encodes CASSYTGQFQPQHF.

Here the CDR3 DNA reads TGTGCCAGCAGCCAAGGGGACCCTCATTCACCCCTCCACTTT. Translating it yields CASSQGDPHSPLHF. The genes are TRBV3-1 and TRBJ1-6, with D possibly matching TRBD1 (5 bases). The V end lost 1 base, the J end lost 8 bases, and 9 bases lay between the germline ends. Germline values: CDR1 LGHDT, CDR2 YNNKEL (reference sequence). This CDR3 spans 14 amino acids.

The rearrangement joins TRBV28 to TRBJ2-1; unclear D gene. CDR1 and CDR2 from the germline V gene are MDHEN and SYDVKM. This CDR3 contains 14 residues. V gave up 6 bases and J gave up 5 bases, with 14 bases separating them. The CDR3 sequence: CASSPLYNDNEQFF. DNA of the CDR3: TGTGCCAGCAGCCCCCTCTATAACGACAATGAGCAGTTCTTC.

The chain employs TRBV6-5 and TRBJ2-7, with 10 bases aligning to TRBD1. From germline, CDR1 is MNHEY and CDR2 SVGAGI. V was pared by 5 bases and J by 7 bases, with 11 bases of the junction left unmatched. The CDR3 contains 15 residues. CDR3 nucleotides: TGTGCCAGCAGTCCTACGTGGGACAGGGGCCAGGAGCAGTACTTC. This sequence encodes CASSPTWDRGQEQYF.

V usage is TRBV18 and J usage is TRBJ2-5; D may be TRBD1 (5 bases). Between the trimmed V and J ends, which lost 1 base and 0 bases, there was a span of 12 bases. CDR1 KGHSH and CDR2 LQKENI come from the germline V gene. The CDR3 is 16 residues long. The DNA for the CDR3 is TGTGCCAGCTCACCACAGGGGCCTGGGGACCAAGAGACCCAGTACTTC. This codes for CASSPQGPGDQETQYF.

This sequence joins TRBV5-1 and TRBJ2-1; TRBD2 matches at 13 bases. V lost 4 bases, J lost 5 bases, and 15 bases stayed unmatched. The germline V gene has CDR1 SGHRS and CDR2 YFSETQ. CDR3 length: 19 residues. The CDR3 DNA is TGCGCCAGCAGCCCTACCACTAGCGGGGGGGCGACGTTACACAATGAGCAGTTCTTC. It yields the protein CASSPTTSGGATLHNEQFF.

The V and J genes are TRBV20-1 and TRBJ2-7, with no clear D. CDR1 and CDR2 (germline): DFQATT, SNEGSKA (reference sequence). The CDR3 sequence is 14 residues long. V lost 4 bases, J lost 4 bases, and 17 bases lay in between. CDR3 sequence reads: CSATNGRNTYEQYF. As DNA, the CDR3 is TGCAGTGCTACGAACGGTCGGAATACGTACGAGCAGTACTTC.

This chain uses TRBV5-4 with TRBJ2-1; D possibly uses TRBD1 or TRBD2 (5 bases each). The CDR3 has 16 amino acids. V was shortened by 3 bases and J by 0 bases, with 13 bases between the two germline ends. CDR1 and CDR2 from the germline V gene are SGHNT and YYREEE (reference sequence). CDR3 nucleotides: TGTGCCAGCAGCTCTAGGGACCCGAGCTCCTACAATGAGCAGTTCTTC. Protein sequence: CASSSRDPSSYNEQFF.

J is TRBJ2-3 and V is TRBV20-1; D not certain. The CDR3 extends over 11 amino acids. Germline loops: CDR1 DFQATT, CDR2 SNEGSKA (reference sequence). Trimming removed 6 bases at V and 0 bases at J, with 4 bases between. CDR3 nucleotides: TGCAGTGCAGAAAGCACAGATACGCAGTATTTT. It yields the protein CSAESTDTQYF.

The chain employs TRBV14 and TRBJ1-2; 7 bases fit TRBD1. V gave up 5 bases and J gave up 6 bases; unmatched junction bases: 12. Germline CDR1 reads SGHDN; CDR2 reads FVKESK. CDR3 length: 15 amino acids. The CDR3, as DNA: TGTGCCAGCAGCATCCAAAAGGGACAGTTACATGGCTACACCTTC. Translation: CASSIQKGQLHGYTF.

The V gene is TRBV5-1, the J gene TRBJ2-7; TRBD2 agrees at 7 bases. With V trimmed by 3 bases and J by 5 bases, 8 bases remained unmatched. Germline V lookup: CDR1 SGHRS, CDR2 YFSETQ. This CDR3 has 14 amino acids. This CDR3 reads CASSSRLGGDEQYF. DNA of the CDR3: TGCGCCAGCAGCTCCAGGTTGGGGGGGGACGAGCAGTACTTC.

The V call is TRBV4-1, the J call TRBJ2-7, with D perhaps TRBD2 (6 bases). CDR1 and CDR2 from the germline V gene are MGHRA and YSYEKL. This CDR3 region has 15 residues. V shed 2 bases and J shed 3 bases, with 14 bases lying between them. The CDR3 region has the DNA TGCGCCAGCAGCCAACATGCCGGGGAGGACTACGAGCAGTACTTC. Amino acids: CASSQHAGEDYEQYF.

The chain is built from TRBV7-2 and TRBJ2-2; D ambiguous. The CDR3 length is 12 residues. Germline V lookup: CDR1 SGHTA, CDR2 FQGNSA. Deletions cut 5 bases from V and 7 bases from J, with 8 bases between. CDR3 nucleotide sequence: TGTGCCAGCAGCATGACATTCGGGGAGCTGTTTTTT. Protein: CASSMTFGELFF.